The T cell receptor (beta chain) described here comes from a study of blood T cell repertoires in COVID-19. The V gene's germline CDR1 is SGHTA and CDR2 FQGTGA. This CDR3 region has 16 residues. V trimming: 5 bases; J trimming: 0 bases; junction bases outside the gene matches: 1. Repertoires were generated with immunoSEQ multiplex PCR, while TCRdb's copy carries only in-frame clones and drops some. The top ten hold over 3.5% of the sample, which has some 200,000 clones, around nine tenths seen once. Material: peripheral blood. The V gene is TRBV7-3, the J gene TRBJ2-1; TRBD2 matches 13 bases. This clonotype was sampled from a man aged 18 to 30 with active or convalescent COVID-19. This chain's CDR3 is CASSRTSGSSYNEQFF. DNA for the CDR3: TGTGCCAGCAGCCGGACTAGCGGGAGCTCCTACAATGAGCAGTTCTTC.